Listed below are T cell receptor beta chains from one sample, sequenced in a study of T cell responses to AZD1222 COVID-19 vaccine. Clones were read by immunoSEQ multiplex PCR, and TCRdb kept only the in-frame ones, dropping some. Of roughly 79,000 clones listed, under 95% were seen once; the top ten hold around 7.1%. The sample consisted of peripheral blood, taken on day 0 of MenACWY control vaccination. The source of these receptors is an adult in good health. Both conserved end residues are part of each CDR3. The D gene is left open where the match is weak. Only some rows state a clone size, as once, few, many or a class for expanded clones.

j_call: TRBJ1-2
clone_size: .
d_call: .
v_call: TRBV20-1
cdr3_nt: TGCAGTGCTAGTCGGGGGCATGGCTACACCTTC
cdr3_aa: CSASRGHGYTF

j_call: TRBJ2-1
clone_size: .
d_call: .
v_call: TRBV7-2
cdr3_nt: TGTGCCAGCAGCTTGGATGACAACAATGAGCAGTTCTTC
cdr3_aa: CASSLDDNNEQFF

j_call: TRBJ2-1
clone_size: .
d_call: .
v_call: TRBV5-1
cdr3_nt: TGCGCCAGCAGGGACCTGGGTGGGGAATCCTACAATGAGCAGTTCTTC
cdr3_aa: CASRDLGGESYNEQFF

j_call: TRBJ1-2
clone_size: once
d_call: .
v_call: TRBV7-2
cdr3_nt: TGTGCCAGCAGCTTAGCAGGGACTTATGGCTACACCTTC
cdr3_aa: CASSLAGTYGYTF

j_call: TRBJ1-4
clone_size: .
d_call: .
v_call: TRBV9
cdr3_nt: TGTGCCAGCAGCGTAGCCGGAGGGCGTAATGAAAAACTGTTTTTT
cdr3_aa: CASSVAGGRNEKLFF

j_call: TRBJ2-7
clone_size: .
d_call: .
v_call: TRBV28
cdr3_nt: TGTGCCAGCAGTTCAGGGTCCTACGAGCAGTACTTC
cdr3_aa: CASSSGSYEQYF

j_call: TRBJ2-1
clone_size: .
d_call: TRBD1
v_call: TRBV19
cdr3_nt: TGTGCCAGTAGGCCAAGGACAGGTTTCAATGAGCAGTTCTTC
cdr3_aa: CASRPRTGFNEQFF

j_call: TRBJ1-6
clone_size: .
d_call: .
v_call: TRBV7-9
cdr3_nt: TGTGCCAGCAGCCCACAAGAGGAAACACCCCTCCACTTT
cdr3_aa: CASSPQEETPLHF

j_call: TRBJ1-3
clone_size: medium-sized
d_call: .
v_call: TRBV15
cdr3_nt: TGTGCCACCAGCAGGGACCCCCCCGGGGCCCCTGGAAACACCATATATTTT
cdr3_aa: CATSRDPPGAPGNTIYF

j_call: TRBJ2-1
clone_size: .
d_call: .
v_call: TRBV11-2
cdr3_nt: TGTGCCAGCAGCTTAGTAGGGGGCGGGAGTCTTAATGAGCAGTTCTTC
cdr3_aa: CASSLVGGGSLNEQFF

j_call: TRBJ1-2
clone_size: .
d_call: TRBD1
v_call: TRBV4-1
cdr3_nt: TGCGCCAGCAGCCAAGATCCAGGACAGGGGAACCATGGCTACACCTTC
cdr3_aa: CASSQDPGQGNHGYTF

j_call: TRBJ1-4
clone_size: once
d_call: .
v_call: TRBV15
cdr3_nt: TGTGCCACCAGCAGAGATCGGCAGGGCCTAGGTGAAAAACTGTTTTTT
cdr3_aa: CATSRDRQGLGEKLFF

j_call: TRBJ1-1
clone_size: .
d_call: .
v_call: TRBV12-3/TRBV12-4
cdr3_nt: TGTGCCAGCAGTCTAAGGAGGAACACTGAAGCTTTCTTT
cdr3_aa: CASSLRRNTEAFF

j_call: TRBJ1-3
clone_size: .
d_call: .
v_call: TRBV2
cdr3_nt: TGTGCCGGTACGGGGAGCTCTGGAAACACCATATATTTT
cdr3_aa: CAGTGSSGNTIYF

j_call: TRBJ1-6
clone_size: .
d_call: .
v_call: TRBV11-2
cdr3_nt: TGTGCCAGCAGCGGTAGCGCAGGGATGGATTCACCCCTCCACTTT
cdr3_aa: CASSGSAGMDSPLHF

j_call: TRBJ1-2
clone_size: once
d_call: TRBD1
v_call: TRBV7-8
cdr3_nt: TGTGCCAGCAGCCAACAGGGGTTTGGTGGCTACACCTTC
cdr3_aa: CASSQQGFGGYTF

j_call: TRBJ1-3
clone_size: .
d_call: .
v_call: TRBV5-1
cdr3_nt: TGCGCCAGCAGCCGGGAGACAGGCCGCAGGAGAAACACCATATATTTT
cdr3_aa: CASSRETGRRRNTIYF

j_call: TRBJ2-5
clone_size: .
d_call: TRBD2
v_call: TRBV11-2
cdr3_nt: TGTGCCAGCAGCCCCGGGACTAGACCAAAAGAGACCCAGTACTTC
cdr3_aa: CASSPGTRPKETQYF

j_call: TRBJ1-2
clone_size: .
d_call: TRBD1
v_call: TRBV28
cdr3_nt: TGTGCCAGCAGTTTAGTCCTTGCCTCCCAGGGGGAATATGGCTACACCTTC
cdr3_aa: CASSLVLASQGEYGYTF

j_call: TRBJ2-7
clone_size: .
d_call: TRBD1
v_call: TRBV6-2/TRBV6-3
cdr3_nt: TGTGCCAGCAGTTACGGGACAGGAGCCTACGAGCAGTACTTC
cdr3_aa: CASSYGTGAYEQYF

j_call: TRBJ1-4
clone_size: .
d_call: .
v_call: TRBV11-2
cdr3_nt: TGTGCCAGCAGCCGCGGGGGGGAATCGAGTGAAAAACTGTTTTTT
cdr3_aa: CASSRGGESSEKLFF

j_call: TRBJ1-5
clone_size: .
d_call: .
v_call: TRBV6-2/TRBV6-3
cdr3_nt: TGTGCCAGCAGTTACTCCCGTCAGAGCAATCAGCCCCAGCATTTT
cdr3_aa: CASSYSRQSNQPQHF

j_call: TRBJ1-6
clone_size: .
d_call: TRBD1
v_call: TRBV19
cdr3_nt: TGTGCCAGTAGTACCCCGACAGGGGAGAACTCACCCCTCCACTTT
cdr3_aa: CASSTPTGENSPLHF

j_call: TRBJ1-1
clone_size: .
d_call: .
v_call: TRBV19
cdr3_nt: TGTGCCAGTAGTATTCCCCGAGAGGGTCTGGGCACTGAAGCTTTCTTT
cdr3_aa: CASSIPREGLGTEAFF

j_call: TRBJ2-7
clone_size: .
d_call: .
v_call: TRBV28
cdr3_nt: TGTGCCAGCAGAAATAATAACGAGCAGTACTTC
cdr3_aa: CASRNNNEQYF

j_call: TRBJ1-1
clone_size: .
d_call: .
v_call: TRBV2
cdr3_nt: TGTGCCAGCAGGAGAACAGATGCCAACACTGAAGCTTTCTTT
cdr3_aa: CASRRTDANTEAFF

j_call: TRBJ1-2
clone_size: .
d_call: .
v_call: TRBV28
cdr3_nt: TGTGCCAGCAGTCTCGAAGGGGATAGAGGTGGCTACACCTTC
cdr3_aa: CASSLEGDRGGYTF

j_call: TRBJ1-5
clone_size: .
d_call: .
v_call: TRBV11-2
cdr3_nt: TGTGCCAGCAGCTTATCACGGGGTGAACAGCCCCAGCATTTT
cdr3_aa: CASSLSRGEQPQHF

j_call: TRBJ1-4
clone_size: .
d_call: .
v_call: TRBV2
cdr3_nt: TGTGCCAGCAGCGCTGAGGTCGAGGAAAAACTGTTTTTT
cdr3_aa: CASSAEVEEKLFF

j_call: TRBJ2-3
clone_size: .
d_call: TRBD2
v_call: TRBV19
cdr3_nt: TGTGCCAGTAGTATAGAGGTTAGCGGGGCCCCGGGAGATACGCAGTATTTT
cdr3_aa: CASSIEVSGAPGDTQYF

j_call: TRBJ2-1
clone_size: .
d_call: TRBD2
v_call: TRBV28
cdr3_nt: TGTGCCAGCAACTCGGGCGGGGGGATCCTCAATGAGCAGTTCTTC
cdr3_aa: CASNSGGGILNEQFF

j_call: TRBJ1-1
clone_size: .
d_call: .
v_call: TRBV4-1
cdr3_nt: TGCGCCAGCAGCCAAGACGAGGTGAGAGAAGCTTTCTTT
cdr3_aa: CASSQDEVREAFF

j_call: TRBJ1-1
clone_size: .
d_call: .
v_call: TRBV10-2
cdr3_nt: TGCGCCAGCAGTGAGTGGTCTGCGGACACTGAAGCTTTCTTT
cdr3_aa: CASSEWSADTEAFF

j_call: TRBJ1-6
clone_size: .
d_call: TRBD1
v_call: TRBV7-2
cdr3_nt: TGTGCCAGCAGCTTATTAGCGGGGACAGGGAGGTCACCCCTCCACTTT
cdr3_aa: CASSLLAGTGRSPLHF

j_call: TRBJ2-7
clone_size: .
d_call: .
v_call: TRBV7-8
cdr3_nt: TGTGCCAGCAGCTTAGATAGCGGCGCCTACGAGCAGTACTTC
cdr3_aa: CASSLDSGAYEQYF

j_call: TRBJ2-7
clone_size: .
d_call: .
v_call: TRBV5-1
cdr3_nt: TGCGCCAGCAGCCGGGACTTTGTGGGGGAGCAGTACTTC
cdr3_aa: CASSRDFVGEQYF

j_call: TRBJ2-3
clone_size: .
d_call: TRBD1
v_call: TRBV28
cdr3_nt: TGTGCCAGCAGTCCTACCCGGTGGCGGGGACAGGGGGCGCTGGGCCGGGGGGATACGCAGTATTTT
cdr3_aa: CASSPTRWRGQGALGRGDTQYF

j_call: TRBJ2-2
clone_size: .
d_call: .
v_call: TRBV19
cdr3_nt: TGTGCCAGTAGTGCGGGGTTGGGGGCCGGGGAGCTGTTTTTT
cdr3_aa: CASSAGLGAGELFF

j_call: TRBJ2-1
clone_size: .
d_call: .
v_call: TRBV12-3/TRBV12-4
cdr3_nt: TGTGCCAGCAGTTTACGTGGCTATGAGCAGTTCTTC
cdr3_aa: CASSLRGYEQFF

j_call: TRBJ1-4
clone_size: .
d_call: TRBD1
v_call: TRBV19
cdr3_nt: TGTGCCAGTAACCCGGGACAGGCAACTAATGAAAAACTGTTTTTT
cdr3_aa: CASNPGQATNEKLFF

j_call: TRBJ2-7
clone_size: .
d_call: .
v_call: TRBV19
cdr3_nt: TGTGCCAGTACGCCTGCAGGGGATCGCTACGAGCAGTACTTC
cdr3_aa: CASTPAGDRYEQYF

j_call: TRBJ1-6
clone_size: .
d_call: .
v_call: TRBV28
cdr3_nt: TGTGCCAGCAGTTCCTCGACCGCAAGCTCCTATAATTCACCCCTCCACTTT
cdr3_aa: CASSSSTASSYNSPLHF

j_call: TRBJ2-3
clone_size: once
d_call: TRBD2
v_call: TRBV27
cdr3_nt: TGTGCCAGCAGCTCTAGCGGGGGGGCGACAGATACGCAGTATTTT
cdr3_aa: CASSSSGGATDTQYF